This is a list of T cell receptor beta chains from one sample in a study of siplizumab effects on memory and regulatory T cells. Clones were read by immunoSEQ multiplex PCR, and TCRdb kept only the in-frame ones, dropping some. This table has around 61,000 clones, just over 95% appearing once. Sequenced input: naive CD8+ T cells sorted from blood. The receptors were gathered from a human donor in good health. CDR3s include the opening cysteine and the closing phenylalanine or tryptophan. The D gene is left open where the match is weak. A row's size may be missing; if present it is once, few, many or a size class.

V gene: TRBV19; clone size: -; D gene: TRBD1; J gene: TRBJ2-7; CDR3 DNA: TGTGCCAGTACCGGGACAGGGGACTACGAGCAGTACTTC; CDR3 protein: CASTGTGDYEQYF
V gene: TRBV7-9; clone size: -; D gene: TRBD1; J gene: TRBJ1-2; CDR3 DNA: TGTGCCAGCAGCTCAGGGGGATTCTATGGCTACACCTTC; CDR3 protein: CASSSGGFYGYTF
V gene: TRBV27; clone size: -; D gene: -; J gene: TRBJ2-1; CDR3 DNA: TGTGCCAGCAGTTTATCGCCCGTCAATGAGCAGTTCTTC; CDR3 protein: CASSLSPVNEQFF
V gene: TRBV27; clone size: -; D gene: -; J gene: TRBJ1-2; CDR3 DNA: TGTGCCAGCAAACTGGAGGTAGGGGTGGGCTATGGCTACACCTTC; CDR3 protein: CASKLEVGVGYGYTF
V gene: TRBV6-5; clone size: once; D gene: -; J gene: TRBJ2-7; CDR3 DNA: TGTGCCAGCAGTTACGGCCTTTCGGTCCACGAGCAGTACTTC; CDR3 protein: CASSYGLSVHEQYF
V gene: TRBV9; clone size: -; D gene: TRBD1; J gene: TRBJ2-1; CDR3 DNA: TGTGCCAGCAGCGTCGAGGGGGGACAGGGGTTTGGCGAGCAGTTCTTC; CDR3 protein: CASSVEGGQGFGEQFF
V gene: TRBV28; clone size: -; D gene: -; J gene: TRBJ2-6; CDR3 DNA: TGTGCCAGCAGTTTCATCGGACAGAGCTCTGGGGCCAACGTCCTGACTTTC; CDR3 protein: CASSFIGQSSGANVLTF
V gene: TRBV5-4; clone size: -; D gene: -; J gene: TRBJ2-7; CDR3 DNA: TGTGCCAGCAGCTTGACTGGCGGTTACGAGCAGTACTTC; CDR3 protein: CASSLTGGYEQYF
V gene: TRBV4-1; clone size: -; D gene: -; J gene: TRBJ2-5; CDR3 DNA: TGCGCCAGCAGCCAAGCTGCCCCGTGGGGGCTTGAGACCCAGTACTTC; CDR3 protein: CASSQAAPWGLETQYF
V gene: TRBV6-1; clone size: -; D gene: -; J gene: TRBJ2-5; CDR3 DNA: TGTGCCAGCAGTGACGGGGGGCCCCTCTATGGAGAGACCCAGTACTTC; CDR3 protein: CASSDGGPLYGETQYF
V gene: TRBV28; clone size: -; D gene: -; J gene: TRBJ2-7; CDR3 DNA: TGTGCCAGCAGTTTATCGTGGGGAGTCGGGGTCTACGAGCAGTACTTC; CDR3 protein: CASSLSWGVGVYEQYF
V gene: TRBV5-1; clone size: -; D gene: TRBD1; J gene: TRBJ2-1; CDR3 DNA: TGCGCCAGCAGCTTAACAGGGGTGAATGAGCAGTTCTTC; CDR3 protein: CASSLTGVNEQFF
V gene: TRBV7-7; clone size: -; D gene: -; J gene: TRBJ2-1; CDR3 DNA: TGTGCTAGCAGCCTCTCGCGGTTCAATGAGCAGTTCTTC; CDR3 protein: CASSLSRFNEQFF
V gene: TRBV29-1; clone size: -; D gene: -; J gene: TRBJ2-7; CDR3 DNA: TGCAGCCATCGGGACGGGTCGGGCGAGCAGTACTTC; CDR3 protein: CSHRDGSGEQYF
V gene: TRBV27; clone size: -; D gene: TRBD2; J gene: TRBJ2-3; CDR3 DNA: TGTGCCAGCAGTGTGGGACTAGCGGGAGCGGATACGCAGTATTTT; CDR3 protein: CASSVGLAGADTQYF
V gene: TRBV30; clone size: -; D gene: TRBD2; J gene: TRBJ2-1; CDR3 DNA: TGTGCCTGGAGAACTCTCCTGGGACTAGCAACCTACAATGAGCAGTTCTTC; CDR3 protein: CAWRTLLGLATYNEQFF
V gene: TRBV2; clone size: -; D gene: -; J gene: TRBJ1-5; CDR3 DNA: TGTGCCAGCAGTGAAGTCCCGCTGAGCAATCAGCCCCAGCATTTT; CDR3 protein: CASSEVPLSNQPQHF
V gene: TRBV10-3; clone size: -; D gene: -; J gene: TRBJ2-7; CDR3 DNA: TGTGCCATCAGTGATGACAGCTACGAGCAGTACTTC; CDR3 protein: CAISDDSYEQYF
V gene: TRBV30; clone size: -; D gene: -; J gene: TRBJ2-7; CDR3 DNA: TGTGCCTGGAGTGTAGGGCACTACGAGCAGTACTTC; CDR3 protein: CAWSVGHYEQYF
V gene: TRBV7-8; clone size: -; D gene: TRBD2; J gene: TRBJ2-3; CDR3 DNA: TGTGCCAGCAGCTTAACGGCGGGAGGGTTTACAGATACGCAGTATTTT; CDR3 protein: CASSLTAGGFTDTQYF
V gene: TRBV28; clone size: few; D gene: -; J gene: TRBJ1-1; CDR3 DNA: TGTGCCAGCAGTCCCCAAGATGGGACTGAAGCTTTCTTT; CDR3 protein: CASSPQDGTEAFF
V gene: TRBV6-1; clone size: -; D gene: TRBD1; J gene: TRBJ2-2; CDR3 DNA: TGTGCCAGCAGTGCGGGACAGGGACTCCCTCCCGGGGAGCTGTTTTTT; CDR3 protein: CASSAGQGLPPGELFF
V gene: TRBV10-3; clone size: -; D gene: -; J gene: TRBJ2-5; CDR3 DNA: TGTGCCATCAGTGAGTCTTCGGAAGTAGGACTACCGTTGGAGACCCAGTACTTC; CDR3 protein: CAISESSEVGLPLETQYF
V gene: TRBV4-3; clone size: -; D gene: TRBD2; J gene: TRBJ2-3; CDR3 DNA: TGCGCCAGCAGCCAAGGGACTAGCGGGAGCACAGATACGCAGTATTTT; CDR3 protein: CASSQGTSGSTDTQYF
V gene: TRBV2; clone size: once; D gene: TRBD2; J gene: TRBJ2-1; CDR3 DNA: TGTGCCAGCTATCAAACGGGACTAGCGAACAATGAGCAGTTCTTC; CDR3 protein: CASYQTGLANNEQFF
V gene: TRBV6-5; clone size: -; D gene: -; J gene: TRBJ2-7; CDR3 DNA: TGTGCCAGTACGGCAGGGGACGAGCAGTACTTC; CDR3 protein: CASTAGDEQYF
V gene: TRBV9; clone size: once; D gene: -; J gene: TRBJ1-5; CDR3 DNA: TGTGCCAGCAGCGTAGGAGCAGGGATGACTCAGCCCCAGCATTTT; CDR3 protein: CASSVGAGMTQPQHF
V gene: TRBV6-5; clone size: -; D gene: -; J gene: TRBJ2-7; CDR3 DNA: TGTGCCAGCAGTTACTCGTTGGCTAGCGAGCAGTACTTC; CDR3 protein: CASSYSLASEQYF
V gene: TRBV10-1; clone size: once; D gene: -; J gene: TRBJ2-7; CDR3 DNA: TGCGCCAGCAGTGTTGGCGGAGCCTACGAGCAGTACTTC; CDR3 protein: CASSVGGAYEQYF
V gene: TRBV12-5; clone size: -; D gene: -; J gene: TRBJ2-2; CDR3 DNA: TGTGCTAGTGGTTCACCGGATACCGGGGAGCTGTTTTTT; CDR3 protein: CASGSPDTGELFF
V gene: TRBV10-2; clone size: -; D gene: -; J gene: TRBJ2-3; CDR3 DNA: TGCGCCAGTAAGGACCCGATTAAGGTCACAGATACGCAGTATTTT; CDR3 protein: CASKDPIKVTDTQYF
V gene: TRBV6-1; clone size: -; D gene: -; J gene: TRBJ1-4; CDR3 DNA: TGTGCCAGCGGATATCCCCAGGTGGCGGATGAAAAACTGTTTTTT; CDR3 protein: CASGYPQVADEKLFF
V gene: TRBV6-5; clone size: -; D gene: -; J gene: TRBJ2-7; CDR3 DNA: TGTGCCAGCAGTTATACAACAGGGCTCGAGCAGTACTTC; CDR3 protein: CASSYTTGLEQYF
V gene: TRBV10-1; clone size: -; D gene: TRBD1; J gene: TRBJ1-5; CDR3 DNA: TGCGCCATGGCAGGGGGGGCCCAGCATTTT; CDR3 protein: CAMAGGAQHF
V gene: TRBV11-3; clone size: once; D gene: -; J gene: TRBJ2-7; CDR3 DNA: TGTGCCAGCAGCTCCCTTCGTGGGAGAGGGCCTGACGAGCAGTACTTC; CDR3 protein: CASSSLRGRGPDEQYF
V gene: TRBV6-5; clone size: -; D gene: -; J gene: TRBJ2-7; CDR3 DNA: TGTGCCAGCAGGGAGAGAGACAGGTCCTACGAGCAGTACTTC; CDR3 protein: CASRERDRSYEQYF
V gene: TRBV7-8; clone size: -; D gene: TRBD2; J gene: TRBJ2-3; CDR3 DNA: TGTGCCAGCAGCCCGCCGGGAGGGGGGTTCACAGATACGCAGTATTTT; CDR3 protein: CASSPPGGGFTDTQYF
V gene: TRBV14; clone size: -; D gene: -; J gene: TRBJ2-2; CDR3 DNA: TGTGCCAGCAGCCAAGGGCCACTGAACACCGGGGAGCTGTTTTTT; CDR3 protein: CASSQGPLNTGELFF
V gene: TRBV10-1; clone size: -; D gene: TRBD2; J gene: TRBJ2-1; CDR3 DNA: TGCGCCAGCAGTGAATCCCGGGACTACTACAATGAGCAGTTCTTC; CDR3 protein: CASSESRDYYNEQFF
V gene: TRBV18; clone size: -; D gene: TRBD1; J gene: TRBJ1-2; CDR3 DNA: TGTGCCAGCTCACCAAAGACAGGGGAGAAAGGCTACACCTTC; CDR3 protein: CASSPKTGEKGYTF
V gene: TRBV7-9; clone size: once; D gene: -; J gene: TRBJ2-1; CDR3 DNA: TGTGCCAGCAGCTTAGATCGCTCCTACAATGAGCAGTTCTTC; CDR3 protein: CASSLDRSYNEQFF
V gene: TRBV27; clone size: -; D gene: TRBD2; J gene: TRBJ2-3; CDR3 DNA: TGTGCCAGCAGTTTATTAGCGGGAGTGGCAGATACGCAGTATTTT; CDR3 protein: CASSLLAGVADTQYF
V gene: TRBV28; clone size: once; D gene: -; J gene: TRBJ2-2; CDR3 DNA: TGTGCCAGCGGAACTCCCCGGGAGCTCGGGGAGCTGTTTTTT; CDR3 protein: CASGTPRELGELFF
V gene: TRBV7-9; clone size: once; D gene: -; J gene: TRBJ2-7; CDR3 DNA: TGTGCCAGCAGCTTACTGCAGGGGGGATCCTACGAGCAGTACTTC; CDR3 protein: CASSLLQGGSYEQYF
V gene: TRBV2; clone size: -; D gene: TRBD1; J gene: TRBJ2-6; CDR3 DNA: TGTGCCAGCACCCCTCGACAGGGAATCAATTCTGGGGCCAACGTCCTGACTTTC; CDR3 protein: CASTPRQGINSGANVLTF
V gene: TRBV28; clone size: -; D gene: -; J gene: TRBJ2-1; CDR3 DNA: TGTGCCAGCAGTTTGACTGACTACAATGAGCAGTTCTTC; CDR3 protein: CASSLTDYNEQFF
V gene: TRBV7-9; clone size: -; D gene: -; J gene: TRBJ2-1; CDR3 DNA: TGTGCCAGCAGCCTTCAGGGTGTTGAGCAGTTCTTC; CDR3 protein: CASSLQGVEQFF
V gene: TRBV29-1; clone size: -; D gene: -; J gene: TRBJ1-1; CDR3 DNA: TGCAGCGTTACGAAGGGGACTGAAGCTTTCTTT; CDR3 protein: CSVTKGTEAFF
V gene: TRBV27; clone size: -; D gene: -; J gene: TRBJ2-7; CDR3 DNA: TGTGCCAGCCTTAACAGGAACTCCTACGAGCAGTACTTC; CDR3 protein: CASLNRNSYEQYF
V gene: TRBV9; clone size: -; D gene: TRBD1; J gene: TRBJ2-7; CDR3 DNA: TGTGCCAGCAGCGGGGGACAGAAGACCTACGAGCAGTACTTC; CDR3 protein: CASSGGQKTYEQYF
V gene: TRBV7-9; clone size: -; D gene: -; J gene: TRBJ2-1; CDR3 DNA: TGTGCCAGCAGGTACTACGATGAGCAGTTCTTC; CDR3 protein: CASRYYDEQFF
V gene: TRBV6-6; clone size: -; D gene: -; J gene: TRBJ2-7; CDR3 DNA: TGTGCCAGCAGGATCAGGGAATCCTACGAGCAGTACTTC; CDR3 protein: CASRIRESYEQYF
V gene: TRBV5-8; clone size: -; D gene: -; J gene: TRBJ1-5; CDR3 DNA: TGTGCCAGCAGCTCTGTTAGCAATCAGCCCCAGCATTTT; CDR3 protein: CASSSVSNQPQHF